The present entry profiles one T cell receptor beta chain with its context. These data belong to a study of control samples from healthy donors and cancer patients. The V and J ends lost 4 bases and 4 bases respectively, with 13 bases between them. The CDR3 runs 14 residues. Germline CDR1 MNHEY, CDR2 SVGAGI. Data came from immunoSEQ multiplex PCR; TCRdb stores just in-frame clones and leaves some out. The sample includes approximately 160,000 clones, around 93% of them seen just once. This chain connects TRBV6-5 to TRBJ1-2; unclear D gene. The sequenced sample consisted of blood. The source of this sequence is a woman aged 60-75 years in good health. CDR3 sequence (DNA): TGTGCCAGCAGTTCCGCAGGTTCTCTCTATGGCTACACCTTC. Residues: CASSSAGSLYGYTF.